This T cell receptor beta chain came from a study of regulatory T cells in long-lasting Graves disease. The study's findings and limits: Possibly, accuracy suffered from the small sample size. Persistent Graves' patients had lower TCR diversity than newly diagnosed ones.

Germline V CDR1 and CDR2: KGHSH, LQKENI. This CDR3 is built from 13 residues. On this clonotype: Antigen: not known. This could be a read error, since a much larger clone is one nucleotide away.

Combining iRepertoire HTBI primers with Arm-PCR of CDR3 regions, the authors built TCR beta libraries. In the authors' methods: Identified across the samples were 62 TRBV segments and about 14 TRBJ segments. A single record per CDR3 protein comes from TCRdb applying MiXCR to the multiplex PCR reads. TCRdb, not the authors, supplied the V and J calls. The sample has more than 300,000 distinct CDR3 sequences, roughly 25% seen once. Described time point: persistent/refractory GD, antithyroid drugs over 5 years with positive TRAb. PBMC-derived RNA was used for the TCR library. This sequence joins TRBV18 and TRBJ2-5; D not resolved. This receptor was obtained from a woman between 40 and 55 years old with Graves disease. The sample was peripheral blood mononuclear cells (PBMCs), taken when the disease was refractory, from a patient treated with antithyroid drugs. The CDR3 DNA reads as TGTGCCACCACGATGGGTGCCCAAGAGACCCAGCACTTC. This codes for CATTMGAQETQHF.